This TCR beta chain was identified in a study of T cells in Graves' hyperthyroidism and ophthalmopathy. The wider study: Blood from the periphery was taken at initial diagnosis, before any treatment.

There were TCR beta CDR3 regions amplified from RNA transcripts. The TCR CDR3 first-round RT-PCR relied on the HTBI primer set. TCRdb used MiXCR to reprocess the multiplex PCR reads, holding one entry per CDR3 protein. The sample consists of around 500,000 distinct CDR3 sequences, 22% of them appearing once. Study results and limitations: By a 13 V-J model, ophthalmopathy was set apart from stable hyperthyroidism.

Out of around 10 ml of fresh peripheral blood came the PBMCs. A remark on this clonotype: Antigen unknown.

The V and J ends lost 5 bases and 11 bases respectively, with 13 bases between them. Germline V gene data show CDR1 as MDHEN and CDR2 as SYDVKM. This CDR3 region has 12 residues. The TCR was taken from a woman between 65 and 79 years old with Graves' ophthalmopathy. The specimen sequenced was blood. This sequence joins TRBV28 and TRBJ2-4; maybe TRBD1 (6 bases). The CDR3 sequence is CASSPPTGVQYF. The CDR3, as DNA: TGTGCCAGCAGTCCCCCGACAGGCGTTCAGTACTTC.